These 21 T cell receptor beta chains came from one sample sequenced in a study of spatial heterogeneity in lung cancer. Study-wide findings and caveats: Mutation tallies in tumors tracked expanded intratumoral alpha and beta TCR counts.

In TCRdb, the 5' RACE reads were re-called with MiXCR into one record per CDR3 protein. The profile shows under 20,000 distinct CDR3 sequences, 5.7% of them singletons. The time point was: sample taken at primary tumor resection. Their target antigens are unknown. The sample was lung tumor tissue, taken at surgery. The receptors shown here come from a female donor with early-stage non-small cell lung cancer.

In DNA form, the CDR3 reads TGTGCCAGCAGTTCGGAGGACAGGGCGCCTCAGCCCCAGCATTTT. This gives the protein CASSSEDRAPQPQHF. This rearrangement joins TRBV27 to TRBJ1-5, with 8 nucleotides matching TRBD1. Per germline, CDR1 MNHEY and CDR2 SMNVEV (reference sequence). Trimming cost V 4 bases and J 6 bases; bases outside gene matches: 8. This CDR3 is 15 amino acids long.

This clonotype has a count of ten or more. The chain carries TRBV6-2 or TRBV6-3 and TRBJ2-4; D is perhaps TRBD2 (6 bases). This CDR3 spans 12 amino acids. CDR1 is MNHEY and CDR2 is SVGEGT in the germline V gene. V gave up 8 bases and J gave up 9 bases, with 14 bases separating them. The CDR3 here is CASSPGDPIQYF. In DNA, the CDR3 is TGTGCCAGCTCCCCGGGGGATCCCATTCAGTACTTC.

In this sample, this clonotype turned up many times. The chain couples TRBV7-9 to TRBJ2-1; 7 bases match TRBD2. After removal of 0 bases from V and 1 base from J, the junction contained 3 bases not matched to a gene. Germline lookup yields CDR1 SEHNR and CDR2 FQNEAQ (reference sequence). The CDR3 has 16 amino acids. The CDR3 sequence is CASSLAGGISYNEQFF. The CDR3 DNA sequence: TGTGCCAGCAGCTTAGCGGGAGGGATTTCCTACAATGAGCAGTTCTTC.

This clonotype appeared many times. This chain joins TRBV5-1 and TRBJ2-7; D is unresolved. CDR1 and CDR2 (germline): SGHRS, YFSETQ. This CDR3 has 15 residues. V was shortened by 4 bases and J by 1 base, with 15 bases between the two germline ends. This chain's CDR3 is CASSLLGRTSYEQYF. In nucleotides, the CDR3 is TGCGCCAGCAGCCTCCTAGGGCGGACGTCCTACGAGCAGTACTTC.

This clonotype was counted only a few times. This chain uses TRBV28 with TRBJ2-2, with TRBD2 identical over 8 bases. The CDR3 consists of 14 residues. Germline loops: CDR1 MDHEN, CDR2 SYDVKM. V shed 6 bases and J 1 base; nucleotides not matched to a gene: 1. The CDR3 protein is CASSSGRNTGELFF. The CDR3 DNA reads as TGTGCCAGCAGCAGCGGGAGGAACACCGGGGAGCTGTTTTTT. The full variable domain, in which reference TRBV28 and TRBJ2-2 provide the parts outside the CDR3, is DVKVTQSSRYLVKRTGEKVFLECVQDMDHENMFWYRQDPGLGLRLIYFSYDVKMKEKGDIPEGYSVSREKKERFSLILESASTNQTSMYLCASSSGRNTGELFFGEGSRLTVL.

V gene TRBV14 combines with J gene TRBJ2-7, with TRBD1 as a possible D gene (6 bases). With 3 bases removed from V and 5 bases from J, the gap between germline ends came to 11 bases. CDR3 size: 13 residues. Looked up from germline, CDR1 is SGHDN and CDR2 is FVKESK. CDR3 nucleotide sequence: TGTGCCAGCAGCCAGAACAGGGCCAACGAGCAGTACTTC. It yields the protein CASSQNRANEQYF.

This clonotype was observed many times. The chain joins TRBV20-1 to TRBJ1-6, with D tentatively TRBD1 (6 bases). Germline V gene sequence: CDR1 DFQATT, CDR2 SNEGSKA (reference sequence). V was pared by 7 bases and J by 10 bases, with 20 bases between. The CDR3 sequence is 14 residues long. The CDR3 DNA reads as TGCAGTGTTTCCCCCGGGGGGCTTAACTCACCCCTCCACTTT. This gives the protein CSVSPGGLNSPLHF.

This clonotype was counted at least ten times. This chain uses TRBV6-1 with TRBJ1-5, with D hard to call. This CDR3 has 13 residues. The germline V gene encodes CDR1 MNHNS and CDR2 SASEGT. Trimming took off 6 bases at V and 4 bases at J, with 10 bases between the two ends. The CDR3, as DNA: TGTGCCAGCAGATTGGACGGGAATCAGCCCCAGCATTTT. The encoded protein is CASRLDGNQPQHF.

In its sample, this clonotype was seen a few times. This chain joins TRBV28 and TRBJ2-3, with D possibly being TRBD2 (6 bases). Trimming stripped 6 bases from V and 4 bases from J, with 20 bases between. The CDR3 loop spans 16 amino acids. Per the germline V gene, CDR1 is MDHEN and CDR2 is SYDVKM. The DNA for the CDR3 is TGTGCCAGCAGCCCGAACGACTGGCGGGACCCAGATACGCAGTATTTT. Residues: CASSPNDWRDPDTQYF.

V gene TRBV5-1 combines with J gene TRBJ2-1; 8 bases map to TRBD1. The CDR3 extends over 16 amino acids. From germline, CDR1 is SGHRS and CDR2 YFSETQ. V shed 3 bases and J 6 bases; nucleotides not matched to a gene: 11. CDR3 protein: CASSSSGQGAFNEQFF. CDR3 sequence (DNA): TGCGCCAGCAGCTCCTCGGGGCAGGGGGCATTCAATGAGCAGTTCTTC.

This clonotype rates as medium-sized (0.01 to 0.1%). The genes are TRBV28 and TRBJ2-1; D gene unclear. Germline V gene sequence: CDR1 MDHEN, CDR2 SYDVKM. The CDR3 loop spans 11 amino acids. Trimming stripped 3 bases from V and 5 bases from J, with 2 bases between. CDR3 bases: TGTGCCAGCAGTTTTAACAATGAGCAGTTCTTC. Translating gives CASSFNNEQFF.

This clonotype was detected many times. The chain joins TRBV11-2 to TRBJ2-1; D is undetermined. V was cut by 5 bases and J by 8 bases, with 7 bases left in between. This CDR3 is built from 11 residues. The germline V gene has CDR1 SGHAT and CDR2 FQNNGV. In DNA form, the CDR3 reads TGTGCCAGCAGCAGGGCGGATGAGCAGTTCTTC. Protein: CASSRADEQFF. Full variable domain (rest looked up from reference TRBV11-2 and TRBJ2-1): EAGVAQSPRYKIIEKRQSVAFWCNPISGHATLYWYQQILGQGPKLLIQFQNNGVVDDSQLPKDRFSAERLKGVDSTLKIQPAKLEDSAVYLCASSRADEQFFGPGTRLTVL.

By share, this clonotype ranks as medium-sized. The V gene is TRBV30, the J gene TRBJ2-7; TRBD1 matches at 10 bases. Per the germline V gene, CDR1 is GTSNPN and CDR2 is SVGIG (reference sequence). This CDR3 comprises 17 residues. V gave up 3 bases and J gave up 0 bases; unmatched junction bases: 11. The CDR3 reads CAWRDNGGTGVSYEQYF. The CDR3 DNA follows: TGTGCCTGGAGAGACAACGGGGGGACAGGGGTCTCCTACGAGCAGTACTTC.

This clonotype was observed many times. CDR3 DNA sequence: TGCAGCCCTCTAGGGGAGGACCGGGACAGGCCCTACGAGCAGTACTTC. It specifies CSPLGEDRDRPYEQYF. The chain joins TRBV29-1 to TRBJ2-7, with 8 bases that match TRBD1. Germline lookup yields CDR1 SQVTM and CDR2 ANQGSEA. The length of the CDR3 is 16 residues. With 8 bases clipped from V and 2 bases from J, the junction kept 17 bases outside the gene matches.

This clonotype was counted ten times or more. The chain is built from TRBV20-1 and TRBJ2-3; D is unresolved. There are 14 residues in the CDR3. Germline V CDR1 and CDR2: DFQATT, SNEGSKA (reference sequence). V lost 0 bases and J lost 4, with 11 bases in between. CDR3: CSARDEIVPDTQYF. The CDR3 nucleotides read TGCAGTGCTAGAGATGAGATAGTTCCAGATACGCAGTATTTT.

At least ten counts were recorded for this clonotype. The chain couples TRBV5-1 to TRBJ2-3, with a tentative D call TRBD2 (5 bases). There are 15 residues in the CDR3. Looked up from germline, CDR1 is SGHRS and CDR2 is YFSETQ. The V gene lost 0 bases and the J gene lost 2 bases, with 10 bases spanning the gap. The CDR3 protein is CASSLDLSDTDTQYF. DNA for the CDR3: TGCGCCAGCAGCTTGGATCTTAGCGACACAGATACGCAGTATTTT.

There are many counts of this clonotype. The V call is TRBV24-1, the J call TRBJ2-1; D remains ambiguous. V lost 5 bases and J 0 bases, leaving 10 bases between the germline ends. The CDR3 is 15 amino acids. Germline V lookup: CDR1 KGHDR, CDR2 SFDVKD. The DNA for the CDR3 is TGTGCCACCAGTGGTGGCGGCAGCTCCTACAATGAGCAGTTCTTC. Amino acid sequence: CATSGGGSSYNEQFF.

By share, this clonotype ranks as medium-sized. CDR3 sequence: CASSLSLAGGENQYF. The DNA for the CDR3 is TGTGCCAGCAGCTTAAGTCTAGCGGGAGGGGAGAATCAGTACTTC. The chain employs TRBV7-9 and TRBJ2-4; 12 positions match TRBD2. This CDR3 has 15 residues. The ends lost 2 bases at V and 12 bases at J; junction bases unmatched: 8. The germline gives CDR1 SEHNR, CDR2 FQNEAQ (reference sequence).

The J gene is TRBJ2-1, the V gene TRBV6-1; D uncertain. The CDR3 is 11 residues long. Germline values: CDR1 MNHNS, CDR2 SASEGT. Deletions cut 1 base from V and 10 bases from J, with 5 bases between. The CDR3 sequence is CASSEDREQFF. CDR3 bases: TGTGCCAGCAGTGAAGATAGGGAGCAGTTCTTC.

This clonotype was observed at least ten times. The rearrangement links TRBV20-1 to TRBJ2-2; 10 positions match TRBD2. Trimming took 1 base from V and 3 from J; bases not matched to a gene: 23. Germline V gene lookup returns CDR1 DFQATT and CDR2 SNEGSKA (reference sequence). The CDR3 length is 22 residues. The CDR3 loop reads CSARGPPRSRSGRDFYTGELFF. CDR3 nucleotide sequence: TGCAGTGCTAGAGGTCCTCCACGGTCTCGCAGCGGGAGGGACTTCTACACCGGGGAGCTGTTTTTT.

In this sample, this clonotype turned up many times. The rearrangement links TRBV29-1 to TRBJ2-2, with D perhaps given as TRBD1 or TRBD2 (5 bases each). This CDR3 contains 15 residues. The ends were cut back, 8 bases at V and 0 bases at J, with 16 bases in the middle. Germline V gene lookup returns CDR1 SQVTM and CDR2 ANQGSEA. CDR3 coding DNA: TGCAGCACCACGGGGCCCTACGCGAACACCGGGGAGCTGTTTTTT. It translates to CSTTGPYANTGELFF.